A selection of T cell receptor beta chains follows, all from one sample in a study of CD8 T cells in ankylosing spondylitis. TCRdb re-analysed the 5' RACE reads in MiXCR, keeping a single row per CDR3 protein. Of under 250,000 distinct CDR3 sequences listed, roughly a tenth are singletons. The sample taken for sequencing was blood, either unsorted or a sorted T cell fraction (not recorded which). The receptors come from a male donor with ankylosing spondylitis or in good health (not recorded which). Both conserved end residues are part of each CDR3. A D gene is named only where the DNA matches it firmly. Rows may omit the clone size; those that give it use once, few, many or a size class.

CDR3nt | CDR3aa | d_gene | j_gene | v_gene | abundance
TGTGCCAGCAGTTTAGGGCTACGGGGCGAGCAGTACTTC | CASSLGLRGEQYF | - | TRBJ2-7 | TRBV28 | -
TGTGCCAGCAGCCACCAGGACGGAGGGACTGAAGCTTTCTTT | CASSHQDGGTEAFF | - | TRBJ1-1 | TRBV3-1 | -
TGTGCCACCAGCAGAGATACCCCCCTGAGGAATGAAGCTTTCTTT | CATSRDTPLRNEAFF | - | TRBJ1-1 | TRBV15 | many
TGTGCCAGCAGTGAAACAGGGACAAACACTGAAGCTTTCTTT | CASSETGTNTEAFF | - | TRBJ1-1 | TRBV25-1 | -
TGCGCCAGCAGCCAGTTCCAGCGGGACAATGAGCAGTTCTTC | CASSQFQRDNEQFF | - | TRBJ2-1 | TRBV5-1 | many
TGCGCCAGCAGCCCTAGCCTAGCGGGGACCACAGATACGCAGTATTTT | CASSPSLAGTTDTQYF | TRBD2 | TRBJ2-3 | TRBV5-1 | -
TGCGCCAGCAGCATCGGACAGGGGGCGAAGGAAAAACTGTTTTTT | CASSIGQGAKEKLFF | TRBD1 | TRBJ1-4 | TRBV5-1 | -
TGCGCCAGCGCCCGGGACACGGGCTACGAGCAGTACTTC | CASARDTGYEQYF | - | TRBJ2-7 | TRBV5-1 | few
TGTGCCAGCACCTACAGGAGACAGGGGGAAGGGGAGCAGTTCTTC | CASTYRRQGEGEQFF | TRBD1 | TRBJ2-1 | TRBV6-1 | many
TGTGCCAGCAGCCAGCAGCGGGGCCTCAGTGCGTACTTC | CASSQQRGLSAYF | TRBD2 | TRBJ2-7 | TRBV3-1 | -
TGTGCCAGCAGTGAAGCAGGGGCCAACGTCCTGACTTTC | CASSEAGANVLTF | - | TRBJ2-6 | TRBV6-1 | -
TGCAGCGTTGTAAGGGACAACTCCTACTACACCTTC | CSVVRDNSYYTF | - | TRBJ1-2 | TRBV29-1 | many
TGCGCCAGCAGCCTGGAAGAGGGGCAGCCCCAGCATTTT | CASSLEEGQPQHF | - | TRBJ1-5 | TRBV4-1 | -
TGTGCCAGCAGCCAATCTTTTACAGGGGAGATGGCTGAAGCTTTCTTT | CASSQSFTGEMAEAFF | TRBD1 | TRBJ1-1 | TRBV11-2 | many
TGTGCCAGCAGCCCCGACAGGCCTCTCAATCAGCCCCAGCATTTT | CASSPDRPLNQPQHF | - | TRBJ1-5 | TRBV5-6 | many
TGTGCCAGCAGCCTCCGAGGACGGCACGGGATCGGTACGCAGTATTTT | CASSLRGRHGIGTQYF | - | TRBJ2-3 | TRBV13 | -
TGTGCCAGCAGTACCCGGACATCGAACACCGGGGAGCTGTTTTTT | CASSTRTSNTGELFF | - | TRBJ2-2 | TRBV27 | many
TGTGCCAGCAGTCGCGATTGGAACGTTCCTCATGATGAGCAGTTCTTC | CASSRDWNVPHDEQFF | - | TRBJ2-1 | TRBV12-3/TRBV12-4 | many
TGTGCCAGCAGTTTACCCGGACAGGGAAGGAACACCGGGGAGCTGTTTTTT | CASSLPGQGRNTGELFF | TRBD1 | TRBJ2-2 | TRBV12-3/TRBV12-4 | many
TGCAGTGCTAGAGATATAAGGTTATCGGAGCAGTACTTC | CSARDIRLSEQYF | - | TRBJ2-7 | TRBV20-1 | many
TGTGCCAGCAGCCAAGATTGGGGTGAAGAGCTGTTTTTT | CASSQDWGEELFF | - | TRBJ2-2 | TRBV4-2 | many
TGTGCCAGCAGCGCCGGGACTAGCGAATACAATGAGCAGTTCTTC | CASSAGTSEYNEQFF | TRBD2 | TRBJ2-1 | TRBV7-2 | many
TGTGCCAGCAGTTTAGCCGGGACAGCGAATTCACCCCTCCACTTT | CASSLAGTANSPLHF | TRBD1 | TRBJ1-6 | TRBV7-2 | few
TGTGCCAGCAGTTACTCGAGCGGGGCCTACAATGAGCAGTTCTTC | CASSYSSGAYNEQFF | TRBD2 | TRBJ2-1 | TRBV6-5 | few
TGCAGTGCAAAGAGTAGGGGGGAGTATGAAGCTTTCTTT | CSAKSRGEYEAFF | - | TRBJ1-1 | TRBV20-1 | many
TGTGCCAGCACGGACGCTCTCCATGGCTACACCTTC | CASTDALHGYTF | - | TRBJ1-2 | TRBV6-5 | few